This T cell receptor beta chain was captured in a study of metastatic and nonmetastatic thyroid tumors. This clone qualifies as medium-sized. There are 12 residues in the CDR3. The V gene's germline CDR1 is SGDLS and CDR2 YYNGEE. V dropped 3 bases and J dropped 3; count of bases not matched to a gene: 0. No patient received treatment before thyroid surgery. TCRdb ran MiXCR on the PCR reads. Among 25,000 or so clones listed, roughly 15% were seen once. V is TRBV9 and J is TRBJ2-7; TRBD1 aligns across 7 bases. The sequenced material came from blood. This sequence was found in a male donor with papillary thyroid cancer or a benign thyroid nodule (not recorded which). Some clones in this sample may be carry-over from other donors' samples. CDR3 in amino acids: CASSGQGYEQYF. CDR3 bases: TGTGCCAGCAGCGGACAGGGCTACGAGCAGTACTTC.